This TCR beta chain originates from a study of T cell repertoires in cytomegalovirus infection. Study details: Matching HLA type, along with CMV infection, was indicated by public TCR beta signatures.

From the reads, TCRdb called clonotypes with MiXCR, one entry per CDR3 protein. The data contain roughly 150,000 distinct CDR3 sequences, 20% to 25% of them singletons. Regarding this clonotype: Its antigen is unidentified.

Whole-study findings and limits: Cumulative frequency (of public TCR beta family members) identified carriers of CMV plus the relevant HLA.

This CDR3 spans 15 amino acids. Looked up from germline, CDR1 is MGHRA and CDR2 is YSYEKL. V lost 0 bases and J lost 7, with 16 bases in between. The V and J genes are TRBV4-1 and TRBJ2-7; possible D gene TRBD1, 6 bases. Specimen: CD8+ T cells from cultured PBMCs, collected from culture after CMV antigen stimulation. This receptor was identified in a human donor in good health (CMV status not recorded). Some clones in this sample may be carry-over from other donors' samples. The DNA for the CDR3 is TGCGCCAGCAGCCAAGATCCCGACAGGCCCCGGGAGCAGTACTTC. It codes for CASSQDPDRPREQYF.